This T cell receptor (beta chain) emerged from a study of cytomegalovirus exposure and HLA in healthy donors (dated by TCRdb to the late 2010s). Some background on the complete study: In an earlier analysis of roughly 500 of the donors, 276 Gb of sequence data and 90 million to 130 million unique TCR beta sequences from about 179 million T cells were reported. Among some 410 genotyped donors of the cohort, an average of around 250,000 unique TCR beta nucleotide sequences was sequenced per donor, of which about 19% were non-productive. A later genetic analysis took genome-wide SNP genotypes for about 55% of the roughly 670 donors and used that subset as a discovery cohort. Both class I and class II loci were covered by HLA typing, at four-digit resolution. Besides the first cohort of roughly 700 subjects, a separate validation cohort made up of roughly 120 different subjects was used. The genetic ancestry cluster associated with self-reported Caucasian donors included around 76% of the approximately 430 genotyped donors. Every repertoire in the discovery cohort had been generated on one and the same sequencing platform. To predict cytomegalovirus infection status, the study brought together high-throughput TCR immunosequencing, statistical association of individual TCRs with disease status, and machine learning. A later analysis re-analyzed previously published TCR beta repertoires from 500 to 700 donors and added high-resolution HLA genotyping to study TCR occurrence patterns. An earlier analysis of around 540 of the donors applied high-throughput TCR beta sequencing to assess whether each TCR beta V gene segment acted as functional or pseudogenic. The aim of the study was to test whether cataloging public T cell receptors could identify signatures of past pathogen exposure. Approximately 330 gigabases of sequencing data and around 80 million unique TCR sequences made up an early release that covered fewer than 650 HLA-typed donors. Alongside the repertoire data, information on donor age, sex, ethnicity and CMV serostatus was compiled. The study profiled the T cell repertoires of under 700 subjects by immunosequencing and related them to cytomegalovirus serostatus. The number of donors typed differed by locus, with 629-630 for A, B, C, DRB1 and DQB1, 522 for DQA1, over 600 for DPA1, and over 400 for DPB1. Rather than using new phenotypic data, the later analysis identified candidate immune exposures from TCR beta sequences and from how often those sequences occurred across donors. Because of strong linkage in the cohort, five DR-DQ haplotypes were treated as single units for association and clustering.

The receptor library was made with the immunoSEQ multiplex PCR assay. A mixture of 60 forward primers for TCR Vbeta segments and 13 reverse primers for TCR Jbeta segments was used in the multiplex PCR. The CDR3 region of rearranged TCR beta genes was amplified from genomic DNA with a multiplex PCR assay. The Illumina HiSeq System was used to sequence the amplified TCR beta libraries as 87-base-pair reads. On the authors' methods: Across the 600 to 700 repertoires, a later analysis counted around 80 million unique TCR beta chains, roughly 11 million of which were shared by at least two donors. A nearest-neighbor algorithm error-corrected the raw reads and collapsed the reads into unique sequences, merging closely related sequences to remove PCR and sequencing errors. V, D and J gene segments were assigned by aligning CDR3 sequences to IMGT reference sequences. For a sequence to be retained, a match of at least six nucleotides was required to both a V gene segment and a J gene segment. A rearrangement counted as productive if the CDR3 had no stop codons and remained in frame with V and J, and every other rearrangement counted as non-productive. CDR3 was defined by IMGT convention, running from the second conserved V-encoded cysteine to the conserved J-encoded phenylalanine. Sequences without an unambiguous match to a single V gene segment were excluded from the earlier analysis of about 600 of the donors. An earlier analysis of fewer than 650 of the donors classified V segments as functional when productive rearrangements were above 56.7% and as segregating when the standard deviation between donors was above 5%. A statistical classification framework was developed to diagnose cytomegalovirus status using the catalog of TCR beta chain sequences. In a later analysis, V and J genes were assigned by comparing TCR nucleotide sequences against IMGT/GENE-DB human TR gene sequences. The TCRdist pipeline was used in a later analysis to assign CDR3 sequences and most-parsimonious VDJ recombination scenarios. A later analysis defined each TCR beta chain by its CDR3 amino acid sequence plus V-gene family, and excluded reads lacking a unique V-gene family. In a later analysis, 550 to 650 highly shared, low-generation-probability nucleotide sequences were removed to address suspected cross-contamination and a sequencing artifact. For each public chain, a later analysis derived a clonal expansion index from normalized ranks of inferred template counts within each repertoire. Generation probabilities in a later analysis came from a VDJ recombination model fitted to out-of-frame rearrangements, and those results were checked against IGoR. Hypergeometric tests were used in a later analysis to score TCR-TCR, TCR-HLA and TCR-CMV co-occurrence, with a repertoire-size bias correction applied to the TCR pairs. A later analysis estimated false discovery rates by permuting HLA or CMV assignments 20 times. A later analysis grouped co-occurring TCRs with DBSCAN, adding TCRdist sequence similarity when clustering within HLA-allele-positive subsets. Co-occurrence clustering excluded repertoires with fewer than 30,000 or more than 120,000 public chains, plus five with anomalous nucleotide sharing. The table was pulled from immuneACCESS by TCRdb, which kept in-frame rearrangements only. Such tables lose some clones; where checked, under half of the loss comes from unresolved V genes, and the rest has no known cause. Clone size and V and J calls were adopted from that table, with D and trimming inferred from the DNA. The sample has 95,000 to 110,000 clones on record, 74% of them singletons. The ten largest clones take up 12% to 15% of the sample.

The cohort was made up of roughly 670 healthy bone marrow donors. At the time of sampling, all cohort members were nominally healthy, though unrecorded immune exposures were likely present. The donor tested CMV seropositive, placing the donor among the roughly 300 seropositive members of the cohort. Each donor provided a peripheral blood sample, and peripheral blood mononuclear cells were used for TCR beta sequencing. Genomic DNA extraction from the blood cell samples was performed with the Qiagen DNeasy Blood Extraction Kit. Study-level results and caveats: A cluster of highly shared sequence variants was judged likely to represent a technical artifact of the sequencing pipeline. Immune exposure information for the cohort was limited to CMV serostatus. In vitro tests confirmed that a few of the cytomegalovirus-associated TCR beta chains recognize cytomegalovirus antigens. Because some donors lacked HLA typing at each locus, the association tests relied only on the typed subset. Some IMGT-functional V segments, including TRBV6-2 and TRBV6-3, could not be told apart with the 87-base-pair reads, so those segments were excluded. Specific HLA alleles were associated with 15,000 to 20,000 TCR beta sequences at a false discovery rate of 0.05 in a later analysis. Assigning TCR associations to individual alleles was difficult when HLA alleles, especially DR and DQ, strongly co-occurred. Presence/absence analyses assumed roughly uniform sequencing depth across donors, an assumption that may not hold. A later genetic analysis reported fewer N-insertions in productive TCRs among donors in an Asian-associated ancestry cluster than the 666-donor mean. Compared with equally common non-associated chains, HLA-associated TCR beta chains in a later analysis were more clonally expanded and had lower generation probabilities. Cytomegalovirus status was reported to be diagnosed by the classifier with high specificity and sensitivity in both the original and validation cohorts. According to a later analysis, TCR association rates differed among HLA loci, with DRB1 alleles showing the most associated TCRs and HLA-C alleles showing the fewest. V-gene and J-gene trimming of TCR beta chains was associated with a missense DCLRE1C variant in a later genetic analysis, and the association was replicated in an independent cohort. According to the authors, the approach could potentially be generalized to other disease states and immunological phenotypes. In a later analysis, most CMV-associated TCR beta chains were found to appear HLA-restricted, with HLA associations seemingly driven largely by CMV exposure. Because counts were too low, approximately 15 rarely observed V segments, including chromosome 9 orphons, were excluded from the earlier analysis of roughly 580 of the donors. Broadly in line with IMGT annotations, most TCR beta V segments showed up in productive rearrangements about 90% or about 30% of the time in an earlier analysis of under 700 of the donors. A further reported finding was that TCR beta sequences accurately predicted the HLA-A and HLA-B alleles for most subjects in the first cohort. Across donors, most TCR sequences were observed very rarely, whereas some public TCRs were present in many individuals. According to a later analysis, parvovirus B19, influenza, CMV and Epstein-Barr virus appeared linked to several top co-occurrence clusters. Only TCR beta chains were sequenced in this cohort, and the absence of alpha or paired-chain data limited detectable features. Correlated functional status among segregating V segments might be attributable to linkage disequilibrium, but an unknown experimental factor could not be ruled out. The study listed 164 TCR beta chains as associated with cytomegalovirus.

The CDR3, cysteine through phenylalanine, is 14 amino acids long. Only the CDR3 DNA stays, 42 bases, in frame from base 1. The germline V gene encodes CDR1 SGHRS and CDR2 YFSETQ. From V the trimming removes 2 bases and from J it removes 5 bases, while the gene matches leave 6 bases of the junction unaccounted for. Note on this clone: This clone's antigen is unknown. Nothing much larger sits one base from this clone, and base qualities are not available.

Sequenced input: PBMCs. This sequence uses TRBV5-1 and TRBJ1-2; 7 middle bases align to TRBD1. This clonotype was sampled from a woman aged 40 to 50 in good health and CMV-seropositive. The CDR3 sequence is CASSFQGEQYGYTF. The nucleotides are TGCGCCAGCAGCTTCCAGGGGGAGCAGTATGGCTACACCTTC. Extended through the reference TRBV5-1 and TRBJ1-2 proteins, this CDR3 yields the full variable domain: KAGVTQTPRYLIKTRGQQVTLSCSPISGHRSVSWYQQTPGQGLQFLFEYFSETQRNKGNFPGRFSGRQFSNSRSEMNVSTLELGDSALYLCASSFQGEQYGYTFGSGTRLTVV.